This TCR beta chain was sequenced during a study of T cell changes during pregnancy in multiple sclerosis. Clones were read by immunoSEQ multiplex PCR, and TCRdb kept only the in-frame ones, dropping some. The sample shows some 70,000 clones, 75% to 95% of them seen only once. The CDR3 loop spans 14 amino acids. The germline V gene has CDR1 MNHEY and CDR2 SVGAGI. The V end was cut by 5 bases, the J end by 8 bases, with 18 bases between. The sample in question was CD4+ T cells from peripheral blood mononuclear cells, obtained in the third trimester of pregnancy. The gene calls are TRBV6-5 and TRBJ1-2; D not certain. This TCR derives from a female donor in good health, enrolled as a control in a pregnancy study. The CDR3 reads CASSPSTGKSGYTF. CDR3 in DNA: TGTGCCAGCAGTCCCTCGACGGGGAAGAGCGGCTACACCTTC.